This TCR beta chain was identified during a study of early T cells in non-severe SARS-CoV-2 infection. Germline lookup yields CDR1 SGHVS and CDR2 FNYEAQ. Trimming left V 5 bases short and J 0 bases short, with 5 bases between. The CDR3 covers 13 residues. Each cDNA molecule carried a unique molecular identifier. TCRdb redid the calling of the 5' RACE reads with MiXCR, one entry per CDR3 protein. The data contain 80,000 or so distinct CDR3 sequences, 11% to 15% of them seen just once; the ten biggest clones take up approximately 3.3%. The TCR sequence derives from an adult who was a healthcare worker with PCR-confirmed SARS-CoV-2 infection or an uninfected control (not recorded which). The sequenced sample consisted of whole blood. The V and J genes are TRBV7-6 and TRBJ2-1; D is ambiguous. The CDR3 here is CASSGSSYNEQFF. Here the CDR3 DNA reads TGTGCCAGCAGCGGTAGCTCCTACAATGAGCAGTTCTTC.